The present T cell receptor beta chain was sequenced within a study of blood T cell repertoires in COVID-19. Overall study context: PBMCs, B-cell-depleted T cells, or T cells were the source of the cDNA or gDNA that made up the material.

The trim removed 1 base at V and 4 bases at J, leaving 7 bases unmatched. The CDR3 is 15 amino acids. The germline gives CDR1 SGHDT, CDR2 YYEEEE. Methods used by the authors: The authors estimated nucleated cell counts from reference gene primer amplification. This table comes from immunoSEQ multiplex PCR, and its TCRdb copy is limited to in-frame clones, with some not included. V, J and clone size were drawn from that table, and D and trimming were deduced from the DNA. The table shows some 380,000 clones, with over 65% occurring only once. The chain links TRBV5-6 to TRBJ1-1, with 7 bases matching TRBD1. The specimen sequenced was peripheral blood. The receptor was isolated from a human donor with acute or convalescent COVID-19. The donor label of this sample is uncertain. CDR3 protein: CASSLNRGLGTEAFF. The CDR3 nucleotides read TGTGCCAGCAGCTTGAACAGGGGTTTGGGCACTGAAGCTTTCTTT. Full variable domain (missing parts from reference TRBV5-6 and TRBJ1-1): DAGVTQSPTHLIKTRGQQVTLRCSPKSGHDTVSWYQQALGQGPQFIFQYYEEEERQRGNFPDRFSGHQFPNYSSELNVNALLLGDSALYLCASSLNRGLGTEAFFGQGTRLTVV.